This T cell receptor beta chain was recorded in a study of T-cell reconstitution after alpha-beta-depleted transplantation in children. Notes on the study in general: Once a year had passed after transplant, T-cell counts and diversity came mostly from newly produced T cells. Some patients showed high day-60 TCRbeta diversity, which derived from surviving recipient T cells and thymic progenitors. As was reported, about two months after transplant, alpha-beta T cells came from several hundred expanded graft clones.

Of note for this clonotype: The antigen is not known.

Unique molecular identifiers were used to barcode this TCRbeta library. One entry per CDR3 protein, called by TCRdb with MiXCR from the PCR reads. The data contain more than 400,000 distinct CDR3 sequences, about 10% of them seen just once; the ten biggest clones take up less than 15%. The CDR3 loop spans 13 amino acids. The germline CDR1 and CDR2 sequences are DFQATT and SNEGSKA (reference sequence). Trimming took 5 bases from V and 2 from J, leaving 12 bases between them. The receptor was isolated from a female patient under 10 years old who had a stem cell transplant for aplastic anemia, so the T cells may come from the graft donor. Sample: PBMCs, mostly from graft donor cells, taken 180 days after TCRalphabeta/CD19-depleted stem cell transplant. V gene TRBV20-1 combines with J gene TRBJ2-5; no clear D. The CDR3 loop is CSAGMGLQETQYF. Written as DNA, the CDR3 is TGCAGTGCTGGAATGGGTCTACAAGAGACCCAGTACTTC.